One sample yielded the 13 T cell receptor beta chains listed below, sequenced in a study of blood T cell repertoires in COVID-19. TCRdb keeps only in-frame clones here, not all; method: immunoSEQ multiplex PCR. The repertoire holds 150,000 to 200,000 clones, with about nine tenths as singletons. Sequencing input: peripheral blood. The receptors derive from a man between 65 and 85 years old with acute or convalescent COVID-19.

The chain recombines TRBV7-3 with TRBJ2-7; the D is unclear. The CDR3 sequence is 13 residues long. The V and J ends lost 4 bases and 6 bases respectively, with 13 bases between them. Germline V gene lookup returns CDR1 SGHTA and CDR2 FQGTGA. For the CDR3, the DNA is TGTGCCAGCAGCTATCAACCCGCAGGCGAGCAGTACTTC. Residues: CASSYQPAGEQYF. Based on the CDR3 plus reference TRBV7-3 and TRBJ2-7, the full variable domain is GAGVSQTPSNKVTEKGKYVELRCDPISGHTALYWYRQSLGQGPEFLIYFQGTGAADDSGLPNDRFFAVRPEGSVSTLKIQRTERGDSAVYLCASSYQPAGEQYFGPGTRLTVT.

The gene calls are TRBV5-1 and TRBJ1-4; D is unclear. Trimming cost V 0 bases and J 7 bases, with 16 bases left between them. CDR3 length equals 16 residues. Germline CDR1 and CDR2: SGHRS and YFSETQ. Here the CDR3 DNA reads TGCGCCAGCAGCTTGGTCTCGGGTACGAAAGGTGAAAAACTGTTTTTT. It codes for CASSLVSGTKGEKLFF.

The J gene is TRBJ1-3, the V gene TRBV5-1, with 7 bases fitting TRBD1. Trimming cost V 2 bases and J 1 base; bases outside gene matches: 3. CDR3 length equals 15 residues. CDR1 and CDR2 from the germline V gene are SGHRS and YFSETQ. This CDR3 reads CASSLQGTSGNTIYF. For the CDR3, the DNA is TGCGCCAGCAGCTTACAGGGGACTTCTGGAAACACCATATATTTT. Full variable domain (outside the CDR3, taken from reference TRBV5-1 and TRBJ1-3): KAGVTQTPRYLIKTRGQQVTLSCSPISGHRSVSWYQQTPGQGLQFLFEYFSETQRNKGNFPGRFSGRQFSNSRSEMNVSTLELGDSALYLCASSLQGTSGNTIYFGEGSWLTVV.

V and J are TRBV11-2 and TRBJ2-7; D gene uncertain. CDR1 and CDR2 (germline): SGHAT, FQNNGV. The V and J ends lost 5 bases and 4 bases respectively, with 6 bases between them. There are 11 residues in the CDR3. The CDR3 loop is CASSQNYEQYF. The CDR3 DNA follows: TGTGCCAGCAGCCAAAATTACGAGCAGTACTTC.

V and J are TRBV11-2 and TRBJ2-3; D may be TRBD2 (5 bases). CDR1 is SGHAT, CDR2 FQNNGV, per germline. This CDR3 is 15 amino acids long. With 1 base removed from V and 0 bases from J, the gap between germline ends came to 8 bases. The CDR3 region has the DNA TGTGCCAGCAGCTTAGGACTACCGAGCACAGATACGCAGTATTTT. It translates to CASSLGLPSTDTQYF.

The rearrangement links TRBV7-2 to TRBJ2-1, with no clear D. CDR3 length: 16 residues. Trimming took off 4 bases at V and 6 bases at J, with 19 bases between the two ends. The V gene's germline CDR1 is SGHTA and CDR2 FQGNSA. CDR3 DNA sequence: TGTGCCAGCAGCTCCCAAAGCGCGGTCTTTGCCAATGAGCAGTTCTTC. Protein product: CASSSQSAVFANEQFF.

The rearrangement links TRBV5-6 to TRBJ2-7; 7 bases match TRBD2. Germline assignment: CDR1 SGHDT and CDR2 YYEEEE. The junction had 8 bases not matched to a gene; V was cut back by 1 base and J by 4 bases. This CDR3 has 15 residues. Here the CDR3 reads CASSLFGGGEYEQYF. CDR3 DNA: TGTGCCAGCAGCTTGTTCGGGGGAGGGGAATACGAGCAGTACTTC.

The CDR3 spells CASSHTGQGGNEQFF. CDR3 bases: TGCGCCAGCAGCCACACGGGACAGGGAGGAAATGAGCAGTTCTTC. The chain has TRBV4-3 and TRBJ2-1; 9 bases are a match to TRBD1. The CDR3 totals 15 residues. V lost 3 bases, J lost 7 bases, and 7 bases stayed unmatched. CDR1 and CDR2 (germline): LGHNA, YSLEER.

V is TRBV18 and J is TRBJ1-2; 7 bases agree with TRBD1. V was clipped by 5 bases and J by 5 bases; unmatched bases: 5. The CDR3 runs 13 residues. CDR1 and CDR2 from the germline V gene are KGHSH and LQKENI. The CDR3 reads CASSGDRPYGYTF. CDR3 bases: TGTGCCAGCTCAGGGGACAGACCTTATGGCTACACCTTC.

The V call is TRBV18, the J call TRBJ2-7, with 9 bases lining up with TRBD1. CDR1 KGHSH and CDR2 LQKENI come from the germline V gene. This CDR3 is built from 14 residues. After removal of 2 bases from V and 4 bases from J, the junction contained 3 bases not matched to a gene. Here the CDR3 DNA reads TGTGCCAGCTCACCATGGACAGGGGAGTACGAGCAGTACTTC. Its protein is CASSPWTGEYEQYF.

In this sample, this clone turned up a few times. The chain has TRBV6-1 and TRBJ1-6; no clear D gene. CDR1 is MNHNS and CDR2 is SASEGT in the germline V gene. The ends were cut back, 6 bases at V and 6 bases at J, with 15 bases in the middle. This CDR3 is 15 amino acids long. The CDR3 nucleotides read TGTGCCAGCAGCCTATCCCAACCCCGTAATTCACCCCTCCACTTT. Amino acid sequence: CASSLSQPRNSPLHF.

The V and J genes are TRBV4-3 and TRBJ1-6; D not certain. The CDR3 length is 16 residues. Germline values: CDR1 LGHNA, CDR2 YSLEER. Trimming took off 1 base at V and 0 bases at J, with 7 bases between the two ends. CDR3 residues: CASSQGAGSYNSPLHF. Here the CDR3 DNA reads TGCGCCAGCAGCCAAGGGGCCGGCTCCTATAATTCACCCCTCCACTTT.

The rearrangement uses TRBV24-1 and TRBJ2-3; maybe TRBD1 (6 bases). The CDR3 runs to 16 residues. Per germline, CDR1 KGHDR and CDR2 SFDVKD. The V and J ends lost 3 bases and 2 bases respectively, with 14 bases between them. This CDR3 is CATSDPRDIPTDTQYF. The CDR3 DNA sequence: TGTGCCACCAGTGATCCTCGGGACATCCCCACAGATACGCAGTATTTT.